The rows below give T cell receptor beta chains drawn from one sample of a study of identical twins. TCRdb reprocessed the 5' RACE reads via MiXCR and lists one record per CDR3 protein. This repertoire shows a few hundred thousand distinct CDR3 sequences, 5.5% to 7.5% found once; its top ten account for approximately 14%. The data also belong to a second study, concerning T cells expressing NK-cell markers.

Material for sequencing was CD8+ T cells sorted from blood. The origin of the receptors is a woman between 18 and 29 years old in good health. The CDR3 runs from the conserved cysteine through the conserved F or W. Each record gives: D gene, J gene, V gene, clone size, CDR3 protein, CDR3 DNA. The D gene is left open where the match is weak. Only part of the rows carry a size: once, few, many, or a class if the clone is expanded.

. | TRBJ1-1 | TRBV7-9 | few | CASSLARGANTEAFF | TGTGCCAGCAGCTTAGCGCGAGGGGCGAACACTGAAGCTTTCTTT
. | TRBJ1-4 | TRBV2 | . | CASSGGAHQYEKLFF | TGTGCCAGCAGTGGGGGGGCGCATCAGTATGAAAAACTGTTTTTT
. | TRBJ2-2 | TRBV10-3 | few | CATGIGATGELFF | TGTGCCACCGGGATTGGAGCCACCGGGGAGCTGTTTTTT
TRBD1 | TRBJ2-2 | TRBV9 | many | CASSVTGVRELFF | TGTGCCAGCAGCGTTACAGGGGTTCGGGAGCTGTTTTTT
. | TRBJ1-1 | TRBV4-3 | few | CASSQDLGREAFF | TGCGCCAGCAGCCAAGATCTGGGACGGGAAGCTTTCTTT
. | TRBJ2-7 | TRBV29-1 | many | CSVEIREDEQYF | TGCAGCGTTGAAATTAGGGAGGACGAGCAGTACTTC
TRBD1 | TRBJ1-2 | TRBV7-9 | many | CASSPRTGGDSYGYTF | TGTGCCAGCAGCCCGAGGACAGGGGGCGATAGCTATGGCTACACCTTC
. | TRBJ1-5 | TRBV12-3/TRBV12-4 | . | CASQPSGVGNQPQHF | TGTGCCAGCCAGCCGAGCGGGGTAGGAAATCAGCCCCAGCATTTT
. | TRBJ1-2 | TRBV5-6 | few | CASSLSGSRRYGYTF | TGTGCCAGCAGCTTGTCTGGCAGCCGCCGGTATGGCTACACCTTC
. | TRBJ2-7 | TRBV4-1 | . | CASSQARDDSYEQYF | TGCGCCAGCAGCCAAGCCCGGGACGACTCCTACGAGCAGTACTTC
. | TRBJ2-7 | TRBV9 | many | CASSGPSYEQYF | TGTGCCAGCAGCGGACCTTCCTACGAGCAGTACTTC
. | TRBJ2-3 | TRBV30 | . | CAWSVSGTDTQYF | TGTGCCTGGAGTGTAAGTGGCACAGATACGCAGTATTTT
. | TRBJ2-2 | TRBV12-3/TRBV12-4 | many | CASSHPVWFGTGELFF | TGTGCCAGCAGTCATCCCGTGTGGTTCGGCACCGGGGAGCTGTTTTTT
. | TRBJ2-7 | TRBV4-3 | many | CASSPGIGPYEQYF | TGCGCCAGCAGCCCCGGAATAGGCCCCTACGAGCAGTACTTC
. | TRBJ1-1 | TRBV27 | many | CASSLGALTFF | TGTGCCAGCAGTTTAGGGGCTCTGACTTTCTTT